This TCR beta chain appears in the sequencing data of a study of identical twins. General study findings and limits: Models came in too low on out-of-frame TCR alpha sharing in monozygotic twins. Beta out-of-frame sequences displayed a weaker excess of sharing between twins.

A note on this clonotype: Its antigen is as yet unknown.

Template switching added a universal primer site; cDNA carried unique molecular identifiers. MiXCR, applied by TCRdb to the 5' RACE reads, yields one record per CDR3 protein. The table lists hundreds of thousands of distinct CDR3 sequences, roughly 20% of them singletons, with around 13% in the top ten. Losses at the gene ends were 5 bases for V and 6 bases for J; bases not matched to a gene: 9. CDR1 and CDR2 from the germline V gene are MNHNS and SASEGT. This CDR3 region has 15 residues. In addition, the sample was reused for a study of T cells expressing NK-cell markers. From that paper: HCMV specificity of expanded NKG2C+ T cell clones remained unclear.

The clonotype comes from a woman younger than 35 in good health. This rearrangement joins TRBV6-1 to TRBJ2-4, with 8 positions matching TRBD2. What was sequenced was PBMCs. The CDR3 is CASSPGGARRNIQYF. CDR3 sequence (DNA): TGTGCCAGCAGTCCCGGGGGGGCTCGTAGAAACATTCAGTACTTC.